The 5 T cell receptor beta chains below all came from one sample that was sequenced in a study of blood T cell repertoires in COVID-19. Generated by immunoSEQ multiplex PCR, the TCRdb table keeps only in-frame clones and is missing some. The repertoire holds 200,000 to 250,000 clones, 83% seen once, with around 1.3% in the top ten. The sample taken for sequencing was peripheral blood. The receptors were sampled from a woman under 40 with COVID-19, enrolled during active disease.

This chain uses TRBV3-1 (or the pseudogene TRBV3-2) with TRBJ2-1; a possible D gene is TRBD2 (6 bases). CDR3 size: 15 residues. Germline CDR1 and CDR2: LGHDT and YNNKEL (reference sequence). Trimming removed 0 bases from V and 9 bases from J, with 15 bases in between. Written as DNA, the CDR3 is TGTGCCAGCAGCCAAGAACTAGCACACACAGGTGAGCAGTTCTTC. The encoded protein is CASSQELAHTGEQFF.

The chain is built from TRBV5-6 and TRBJ2-5, with D perhaps matching TRBD2 (6 bases). The length of the CDR3 is 15 residues. Germline CDR1 reads SGHDT; CDR2 reads YYEEEE. V lost 1 base, J lost 2 bases, and 12 bases lay in between. The CDR3, as DNA: TGTGCCAGCAGCTTGTTGGTAGCGGAGCAAGAGACCCAGTACTTC. It encodes CASSLLVAEQETQYF.

The V call is TRBV30, the J call TRBJ2-5, with D possibly TRBD2 on 6 matching bases. V was clipped by 1 base and J by 1 base, with 13 bases between them. The germline V gene encodes CDR1 GTSNPN and CDR2 SVGIG (reference sequence). The CDR3 covers 15 residues. As DNA, the CDR3 is TGTGCCTGGAGTGGGGGTTTGGGACTCCAAGAGACCCAGTACTTC. The encoded protein is CAWSGGLGLQETQYF. The entire variable domain, with the rest obtained from reference TRBV30 and TRBJ2-5, is as follows: SQTIHQWPATLVQPVGSPLSLECTVEGTSNPNLYWYRQAAGRGLQLLFYSVGIGQISSEVPQNLSASRPQDRQFILSSKKLLLSDSGFYLCAWSGGLGLQETQYFGPGTRLLVL.

V and J are TRBV6-5 and TRBJ2-1; no clear D gene. From germline, CDR1 is MNHEY and CDR2 SVGAGI. Trimming removed 4 bases at V and 2 bases at J, with 12 bases between. CDR3 length: 15 residues. In nucleotides, the CDR3 is TGTGCCAGCAGTTCGCTCGAGGATGCCTACAATGAGCAGTTCTTC. Protein product: CASSSLEDAYNEQFF.

V gene TRBV7-2 combines with J gene TRBJ1-2; TRBD1 matches at 11 bases. V shed 5 bases, J shed 5 bases, and the junction held 7 bases outside the gene matches. Germline CDR1 reads SGHTA; CDR2 reads FQGNSA. CDR3 length: 15 residues. The CDR3 DNA reads TGTGCCAGCAGCCCACCGGGACAGGGGGGTTATGGCTACACCTTC. Translation gives CASSPPGQGGYGYTF.